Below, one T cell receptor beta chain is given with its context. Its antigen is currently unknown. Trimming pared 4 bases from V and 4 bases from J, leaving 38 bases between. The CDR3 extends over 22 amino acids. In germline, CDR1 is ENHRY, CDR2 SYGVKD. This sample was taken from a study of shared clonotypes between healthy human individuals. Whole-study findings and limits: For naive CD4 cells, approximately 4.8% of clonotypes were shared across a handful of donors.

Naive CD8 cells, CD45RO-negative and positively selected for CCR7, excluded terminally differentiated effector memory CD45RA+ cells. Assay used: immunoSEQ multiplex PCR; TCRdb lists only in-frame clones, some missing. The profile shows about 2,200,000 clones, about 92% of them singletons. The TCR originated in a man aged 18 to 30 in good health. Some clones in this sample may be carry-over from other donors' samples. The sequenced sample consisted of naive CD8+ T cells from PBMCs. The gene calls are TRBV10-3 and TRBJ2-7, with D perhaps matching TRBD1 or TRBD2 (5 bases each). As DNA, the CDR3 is TGTGCCATCAGTGCACGGATTACACCCCAAAAGCCCCATTCCGGGACGGAGTACGAGCAGTACTTC. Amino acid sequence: CAISARITPQKPHSGTEYEQYF.